These 21 T cell receptor beta chains originate from one sample sequenced in a study of T cell responses to AZD1222 COVID-19 vaccine. The table came from immunoSEQ multiplex PCR; TCRdb's copy has only in-frame clones and leaves some out. The table shows 75,000 to 90,000 clones, with 60% to 80% occurring only once. The specimen comprised peripheral blood, sampled on day 0 of AZD1222 vaccination. The receptors here all came from an adult in good health.

This clone occurred once. The chain uses TRBV7-8 and TRBJ1-1; 7 nucleotides align to TRBD1. The V gene end was trimmed by 5 bases and the J gene end by 3 bases; junction bases not matched to a gene: 6. The CDR3 runs 14 residues. Germline V lookup: CDR1 SGHVS, CDR2 FQNEAQ. CDR3 nucleotides: TGTGCCAGCAGCCGGGGGGGACAGCACACTGAAGCTTTCTTT. Protein: CASSRGGQHTEAFF.

The chain links TRBV7-9 to TRBJ1-2, with 7 bases fitting TRBD1. Trimming at V came to 3 bases and at J to 7 bases, leaving 8 bases not matched to a gene. This CDR3 is built from 14 residues. Germline CDR1 is SEHNR and CDR2 is FQNEAQ (reference sequence). This chain's CDR3 is CASSLGEGAGGYTF. The CDR3 bases are TGTGCCAGCAGCTTGGGCGAGGGGGCAGGTGGCTACACCTTC.

This chain links TRBV3-1 (or the pseudogene TRBV3-2) with TRBJ1-6; perhaps TRBD1 as D (5 bases). The V end lost 1 base, the J end lost 0 bases, and 7 bases lay between the germline ends. Germline values: CDR1 LGHDT, CDR2 YNNKEL (reference sequence). CDR3 length: 16 residues. In DNA form, the CDR3 reads TGTGCCAGCAGCCAAGGGGGGAGCTCCTATAATTCACCCCTCCACTTT. Its translation: CASSQGGSSYNSPLHF.

The table lists this clone with a few counts. The V and J genes are TRBV2 and TRBJ2-3; TRBD2 matches at 9 bases. Germline V lookup: CDR1 SNHLY, CDR2 FYNNEI. V gave up 3 bases and J gave up 4 bases; unmatched junction bases: 5. The CDR3 totals 15 residues. CDR3 nucleotides: TGTGCCAGCAGTGAGATAGCGGGAGTATCAGATACGCAGTATTTT. The encoded protein is CASSEIAGVSDTQYF.

This clone came up once. V gene TRBV27 combines with J gene TRBJ2-3; 9 positions agree with TRBD2. This CDR3 region has 15 residues. Germline values: CDR1 MNHEY, CDR2 SMNVEV (reference sequence). V lost 0 bases and J lost 5; bases outside the gene matches: 3. The CDR3 protein is CASSLSLAGIDTQYF. The DNA of the CDR3 is TGTGCCAGCAGTTTATCGCTAGCGGGAATAGATACGCAGTATTTT.

The CDR3 is CASSLKGGGLVSYEQYF. In DNA, the CDR3 is TGTGCCAGCAGCTTAAAAGGGGGGGGACTAGTCTCCTACGAGCAGTACTTC. This rearrangement joins TRBV7-2 to TRBJ2-7, with TRBD2 identical over 8 bases. Unmatched junction bases numbered 9, after V lost 2 bases and J lost 0 bases. The CDR3 has 17 residues. Germline assignment: CDR1 SGHTA and CDR2 FQGNSA.

The chain carries TRBV2 and TRBJ2-3; 10 bases align to TRBD2. CDR1 SNHLY and CDR2 FYNNEI come from the germline V gene. The V segment lost 6 bases and the J segment 11 bases; nucleotides outside the gene matches: 2. This CDR3 is 11 amino acids long. The CDR3 sequence is CASRLAGGQYF. Here the CDR3 DNA reads TGTGCCAGCAGATTAGCGGGAGGGCAGTATTTT.

The chain uses TRBV11-3 and TRBJ2-3; D is undetermined. Germline lookup yields CDR1 SGHNT and CDR2 YENEEA. The ends were cut back, 5 bases at V and 5 bases at J, with 8 bases in the middle. The length of the CDR3 is 12 residues. The DNA for the CDR3 is TGTGCCAGCAGCGAAAATGGAGATACGCAGTATTTT. Its translation is CASSENGDTQYF.

J is TRBJ1-1 and V is TRBV5-1; tentative D call: TRBD1 (6 bases). CDR3 size: 15 residues. Trimming removed 0 bases at V and 5 bases at J, with 14 bases between. Germline loops: CDR1 SGHRS, CDR2 YFSETQ. CDR3 coding DNA: TGCGCCAGCAGCTTGGCTACAGGGTTGAGGACTGAAGCTTTCTTT. This codes for CASSLATGLRTEAFF.

The chain combines TRBV4-1 with TRBJ2-3; TRBD1 matches 9 bases. Germline V gives CDR1 MGHRA, CDR2 YSYEKL. This CDR3 has 17 residues. With V trimmed by 4 bases and J by 4 bases, 12 bases remained unmatched. The CDR3 coding sequence is TGCGCCAGCAGCCGAGTCCCGGGACAGGGAGGGCCAGATACGCAGTATTTT. It codes for CASSRVPGQGGPDTQYF.

V is TRBV5-5 and J is TRBJ2-1; TRBD2 matches 13 bases. Germline V gene lookup returns CDR1 SGHKS and CDR2 YYEKEE (reference sequence). This CDR3 region has 15 residues. Trimming removed 4 bases from V and 10 bases from J; junction bases left unmatched: 8. In DNA, the CDR3 is TGTGCCAGCAGCCCTCGACTAGCGGGAGGCTGGGAGCAGTTCTTC. Its protein is CASSPRLAGGWEQFF.

The chain uses TRBV9 and TRBJ2-7; a possible D gene is TRBD2 (6 bases). The ends were cut back, 0 bases at V and 2 bases at J, with 12 bases in the middle. The CDR3 is made up of 15 amino acids. The germline V gene encodes CDR1 SGDLS and CDR2 YYNGEE. CDR3 in amino acids: CASSVVKGLPYEQYF. The CDR3 coding sequence is TGTGCCAGCAGCGTAGTGAAGGGACTCCCCTACGAGCAGTACTTC.

The chain combines TRBV5-6 with TRBJ1-4, with D unclear. V shed 2 bases and J shed 7 bases, with 15 bases lying between them. The length of the CDR3 is 15 residues. Germline loops: CDR1 SGHDT, CDR2 YYEEEE. CDR3 in amino acids: CASSFGGQFGEKLFF. The CDR3 nucleotides read TGTGCCAGCAGCTTTGGTGGGCAGTTCGGTGAAAAACTGTTTTTT.

The chain has TRBV11-2 and TRBJ2-3; 8 nucleotides agree with TRBD2. CDR3 length: 16 amino acids. Germline trimming cut 4 bases from V and 10 bases from J; bases unmatched to any gene: 16. CDR1 and CDR2 from the germline V gene are SGHAT and FQNNGV. CDR3 sequence (DNA): TGTGCCAGCAGCTACTCCGGTCCAACTAGCGGCGTTCCGCAGTATTTT. This sequence encodes CASSYSGPTSGVPQYF. Full variable domain (rest looked up from reference TRBV11-2 and TRBJ2-3): EAGVAQSPRYKIIEKRQSVAFWCNPISGHATLYWYQQILGQGPKLLIQFQNNGVVDDSQLPKDRFSAERLKGVDSTLKIQPAKLEDSAVYLCASSYSGPTSGVPQYFGPGTRLTVL.

The J gene is TRBJ1-2, the V gene TRBV4-1, with D unresolved. The CDR3 has 16 amino acids. V gave up 1 base and J gave up 4 bases, with 16 bases separating them. The germline CDR1 and CDR2 sequences are MGHRA and YSYEKL. CDR3 nucleotide sequence: TGCGCCAGCAGCCAAGGCGATGACGGGCTGCGCTATGGCTACACCTTC. Translated: CASSQGDDGLRYGYTF.

V gene TRBV4-3 combines with J gene TRBJ2-4; D perhaps matches TRBD2 (6 bases). The V end was cut by 0 bases, the J end by 9 bases, with 18 bases between. This CDR3 has 16 residues. Looked up from germline, CDR1 is LGHNA and CDR2 is YSLEER. The CDR3 nucleotides read TGCGCCAGCAGCCAAGACGCCCAGCGGGCCGGGGGCATTCAGTACTTC. Translation gives CASSQDAQRAGGIQYF.

The DNA for the CDR3 is TGTGCCAGCAGTTTGAGGAGCTCCTACGAGCAGTACTTC. It is translated as CASSLRSSYEQYF. This rearrangement joins TRBV28 to TRBJ2-7; D is unclear. The CDR3 consists of 13 residues. CDR1 is MDHEN and CDR2 is SYDVKM in the germline V gene. The V end was cut by 3 bases, the J end by 0 bases, with 6 bases between. The variable domain in full, completed from reference TRBV28 and TRBJ2-7, reads DVKVTQSSRYLVKRTGEKVFLECVQDMDHENMFWYRQDPGLGLRLIYFSYDVKMKEKGDIPEGYSVSREKKERFSLILESASTNQTSMYLCASSLRSSYEQYFGPGTRLTVT.

The chain is built from TRBV19 and TRBJ1-2; possible D gene TRBD1, 6 bases. V was trimmed by 3 bases and J by 6 bases, leaving 17 bases between them. The CDR3 is made up of 15 amino acids. Germline V gene lookup returns CDR1 LNHDA and CDR2 SQIVND (reference sequence). The CDR3 nucleotides are TGTGCCAGTAGTATTGGACCAGGGGCGCGGGATGGCTACACCTTC. Translation gives CASSIGPGARDGYTF.

The chain carries TRBV7-2 and TRBJ1-2; D not certain. The germline CDR1 and CDR2 sequences are SGHTA and FQGNSA. V was clipped by 5 bases and J by 5 bases, with 12 bases between them. The CDR3 spans 13 residues. The CDR3 coding sequence is TGTGCCAGCAGCACCCCCGGGGTTTATGGCTACACCTTC. The encoded protein is CASSTPGVYGYTF.

This clone was observed a few times. The chain is built from TRBV7-2 and TRBJ2-7; D is possibly TRBD1 or TRBD2 (5 bases each). Deletions cut 5 bases from V and 2 bases from J, with 10 bases between. This CDR3 comprises 13 residues. Germline lookup yields CDR1 SGHTA and CDR2 FQGNSA. The CDR3 region has the DNA TGTGCCAGCAGCCGGGACCCGGCCTACGAGCAGTACTTC. Translating it yields CASSRDPAYEQYF.

V usage is TRBV3-1 (or the pseudogene TRBV3-2) and J usage is TRBJ1-5; the match to TRBD1 covers 7 bases. Germline V CDR1 and CDR2: LGHDT, YNNKEL (reference sequence). The CDR3 is made up of 14 amino acids. The J segment lost 3 bases and the V segment lost 4 bases, leaving 3 bases of the junction unmatched. CDR3 in amino acids: CASSRGTVNQPQHF. The CDR3, as DNA: TGTGCCAGCAGCCGAGGGACAGTCAATCAGCCCCAGCATTTT.